Listed below are T cell receptor beta chains from one sample, sequenced in a study of CDR3 diversity in severe acne. TCRdb recomputed calls from the PCR reads with MiXCR, one row per CDR3 protein. Here the sample spans 100,000 or so distinct CDR3 sequences, roughly half being singletons. The sample comprised blood. Every receptor here comes from a male donor with acne. Each CDR3 is given with its conserved first and last residue. D genes are given only for firm matches. Clone size is stated in some rows and not others, as once, few, many or a class when expanded.

v_call: TRBV29-1; j_call: TRBJ2-5; d_call: NA; clone_size: many; cdr3_nt: TGCAGCGTGGAGGGACAGCCAAAAGAGACCCAGTACTTC; cdr3_aa: CSVEGQPKETQYF
v_call: TRBV19; j_call: TRBJ2-5; d_call: NA; clone_size: NA; cdr3_nt: TGTGCCAGTAGCCCGACTAGGGAAGAGACCCAGTACTTC; cdr3_aa: CASSPTREETQYF
v_call: TRBV6-2/TRBV6-3; j_call: TRBJ2-1; d_call: NA; clone_size: NA; cdr3_nt: TGTGCCAGCAGCGCACTAGGTAGCAATGATGAGCAGTTCTTC; cdr3_aa: CASSALGSNDEQFF
v_call: TRBV7-9; j_call: TRBJ1-1; d_call: NA; clone_size: many; cdr3_nt: TGTGCCAGCAGCTTAGCAGGGGTAACTGAAGCTTTCTTT; cdr3_aa: CASSLAGVTEAFF
v_call: TRBV7-2; j_call: TRBJ2-7; d_call: TRBD2; clone_size: NA; cdr3_nt: TGCGCCAGCAGCCTTAGCGGGAGCGTCTCCTACGAGCAGTACTTC; cdr3_aa: CASSLSGSVSYEQYF
v_call: TRBV6-5; j_call: TRBJ2-1; d_call: TRBD1; clone_size: many; cdr3_nt: TGTGCCAGCAGTTACTTTCAGGGGGATGAGCAGTTCTTC; cdr3_aa: CASSYFQGDEQFF
v_call: TRBV20-1; j_call: TRBJ2-3; d_call: TRBD1; clone_size: NA; cdr3_nt: TGCAGTGCTATAGGGGGGACAGGGAAGGATACGCAGTATTTT; cdr3_aa: CSAIGGTGKDTQYF
v_call: TRBV19; j_call: TRBJ2-5; d_call: NA; clone_size: NA; cdr3_nt: TGTGCCAGTAGCCCCGGGACAAGGTGGGAGACCCAGTACTTC; cdr3_aa: CASSPGTRWETQYF
v_call: TRBV7-2; j_call: TRBJ2-5; d_call: NA; clone_size: many; cdr3_nt: TGTGCCAGCAGCTTAGAAGGGGATCTGTCACGGGTGGCTAGCCTAGACGAAGAGACCCAGTACTTC; cdr3_aa: CASSLEGDLSRVASLDEETQYF
v_call: TRBV7-9; j_call: TRBJ1-1; d_call: TRBD1; clone_size: many; cdr3_nt: TGTGCCAGCAGCTTACTCGACAGGGCGGTTGAAGCTTTCTTT; cdr3_aa: CASSLLDRAVEAFF
v_call: TRBV7-2; j_call: TRBJ2-7; d_call: NA; clone_size: NA; cdr3_nt: TGTGCCAGCAGCCCGTTGGACATGGGACACGAGCAGTACTTC; cdr3_aa: CASSPLDMGHEQYF
v_call: TRBV29-1; j_call: TRBJ2-7; d_call: NA; clone_size: few; cdr3_nt: TGCAGCGTTGACCTGGGAGGTGAGCAGTACTTC; cdr3_aa: CSVDLGGEQYF
v_call: TRBV7-8; j_call: TRBJ1-6; d_call: NA; clone_size: many; cdr3_nt: TGTGCCAGCAGCTTAGGAGGGGTAAATTCACCCCTCCACTTT; cdr3_aa: CASSLGGVNSPLHF
v_call: TRBV25-1; j_call: TRBJ1-1; d_call: NA; clone_size: once; cdr3_nt: TGTGCCAGCAGTTTTGATCCTCGCACTGAAGCTTTCTTT; cdr3_aa: CASSFDPRTEAFF
v_call: TRBV20-1; j_call: TRBJ2-1; d_call: NA; clone_size: NA; cdr3_nt: TGCAGTGCCGAGACAGGGGTAGCGGGGATTAATGAGCAGTTCTTC; cdr3_aa: CSAETGVAGINEQFF
v_call: TRBV20-1; j_call: TRBJ2-1; d_call: NA; clone_size: many; cdr3_nt: TGCAGTGGGGTAGTGGTTTACAATGAGCAGTTCTTC; cdr3_aa: CSGVVVYNEQFF